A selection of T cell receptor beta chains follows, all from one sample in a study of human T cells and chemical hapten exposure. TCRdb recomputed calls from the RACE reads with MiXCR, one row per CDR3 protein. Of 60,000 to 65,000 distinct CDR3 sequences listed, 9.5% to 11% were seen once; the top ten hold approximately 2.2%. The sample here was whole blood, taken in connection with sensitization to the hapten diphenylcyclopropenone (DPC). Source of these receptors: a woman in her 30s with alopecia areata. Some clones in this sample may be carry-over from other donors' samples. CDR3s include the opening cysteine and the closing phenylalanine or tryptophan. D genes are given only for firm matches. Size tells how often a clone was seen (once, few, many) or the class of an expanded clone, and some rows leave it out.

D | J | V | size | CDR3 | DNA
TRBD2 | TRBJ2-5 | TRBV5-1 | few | CASREAGGLQETQYF | TGCGCCAGCAGGGAAGCGGGGGGGCTCCAAGAGACCCAGTACTTC
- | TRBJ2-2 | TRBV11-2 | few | CATTQYLGAGELFF | TGTGCCACCACCCAATACCTTGGCGCCGGGGAGCTGTTTTTT
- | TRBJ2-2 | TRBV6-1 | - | CALSRVLTGELFF | TGTGCCCTGTCCCGTGTCCTCACCGGGGAGCTGTTTTTT
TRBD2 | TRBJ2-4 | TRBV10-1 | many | CASSEGLDIAKNIQYF | TGCGCCAGCAGTGAGGGACTAGATATAGCCAAAAACATTCAGTACTTC
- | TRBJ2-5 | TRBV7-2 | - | CASSLGQGQAQYF | TGTGCCAGCAGCTTAGGGCAGGGCCAGGCCCAGTACTTC
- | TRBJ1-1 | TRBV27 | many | CASSSTGGFEAFF | TGTGCCAGCAGTTCCACGGGAGGTTTTGAAGCTTTCTTT
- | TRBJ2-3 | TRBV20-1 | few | CSARRDADTQYF | TGCAGTGCTAGGAGAGACGCAGATACGCAGTATTTT
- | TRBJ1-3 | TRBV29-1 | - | CSASPTGSGNTIYF | TGCAGCGCCTCTCCGACAGGCTCTGGAAACACCATATATTTT
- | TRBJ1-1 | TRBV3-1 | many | CASSQQLNTEAFF | TGTGCCAGCAGCCAACAGTTGAACACTGAAGCTTTCTTT
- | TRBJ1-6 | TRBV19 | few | CASSTGTAYNSPLHF | TGTGCCAGTAGTACAGGGACGGCCTATAATTCACCCCTCCACTTT
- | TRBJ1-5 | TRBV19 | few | CASSFQGSNQPQHF | TGTGCCAGTAGCTTTCAGGGTAGCAATCAGCCCCAGCATTTT
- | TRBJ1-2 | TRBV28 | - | CASSPRGTYGYTF | TGTGCCAGCAGCCCCAGGGGAACCTATGGCTACACCTTC
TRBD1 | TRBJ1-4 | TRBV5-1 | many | CASSSDRAPNEKLFF | TGCGCCAGCAGCTCTGACAGGGCACCTAATGAAAAACTGTTTTTT
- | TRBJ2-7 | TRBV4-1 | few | CASSHFSGFYEQYF | TGCGCCAGCAGCCATTTTAGCGGCTTCTACGAGCAGTACTTC
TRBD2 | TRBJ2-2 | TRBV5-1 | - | CASSSSRGLAVRGELFF | TGCGCCAGCAGCTCCTCGAGGGGCCTAGCGGTTCGCGGGGAGCTGTTTTTT
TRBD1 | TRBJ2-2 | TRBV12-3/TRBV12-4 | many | CASKGTANTGELFF | TGTGCCAGCAAGGGGACAGCGAACACCGGGGAGCTGTTTTTT
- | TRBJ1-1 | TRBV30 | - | CAWSGGLGGSEAFF | TGTGCCTGGAGTGGGGGCCTTGGAGGATCTGAAGCTTTCTTT
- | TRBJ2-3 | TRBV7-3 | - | CASSEAPGRGGDTQYF | TGTGCCAGCAGCGAGGCTCCCGGGAGAGGGGGAGATACGCAGTATTTT
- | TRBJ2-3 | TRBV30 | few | CAWSGRSSSTDTQYF | TGTGCCTGGAGTGGACGGTCCTCTAGCACAGATACGCAGTATTTT
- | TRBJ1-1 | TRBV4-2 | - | CASRGTEAFF | TGTGCCAGCAGAGGTACTGAAGCTTTCTTT
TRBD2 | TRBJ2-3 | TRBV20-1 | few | CSAIPPTGGDTQYF | TGCAGTGCTATCCCCCCGACGGGGGGGGATACGCAGTATTTT
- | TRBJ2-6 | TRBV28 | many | CASSFRQGGGSGANVLTF | TGTGCCAGCAGTTTTCGACAGGGAGGGGGCTCTGGGGCCAACGTCCTGACTTTC
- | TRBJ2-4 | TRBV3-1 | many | CASSQDAGVGAKNIQYF | TGTGCCAGCAGCCAAGATGCAGGCGTGGGGGCCAAAAACATTCAGTACTTC
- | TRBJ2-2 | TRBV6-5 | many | CASRGKRLKNTGELFF | TGTGCCAGCAGGGGGAAGCGATTAAAGAACACCGGGGAGCTGTTTTTT
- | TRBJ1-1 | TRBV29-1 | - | CSVETANTEAFF | TGCAGCGTTGAAACGGCAAACACTGAAGCTTTCTTT
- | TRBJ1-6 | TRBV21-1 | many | CASSTPTGRCSPLHF | TGTGCCAGCAGCACACCGACAGGGAGGTGTTCACCCCTCCACTTT
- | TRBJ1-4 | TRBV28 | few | CASSPLSVLVEKLFF | TGTGCCAGCAGTCCCTTGTCCGTATTGGTAGAAAAACTGTTTTTT
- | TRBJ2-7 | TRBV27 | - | CASSSITEAYGQYF | TGTGCCAGCAGTTCTATCACTGAAGCCTACGGGCAGTACTTC